These 3 T cell receptor beta chains were all obtained from the same sample, sequenced in a study of beta chain features in type 1 diabetes. Sequenced material consisted of expressed TCRB transcripts (all of the isolated RNA was reverse transcribed). The data were produced by immunoSEQ multiplex PCR, yet TCRdb's version contains in-frame clones alone and is incomplete. The profile shows about 180,000 clones, around 13% of them singletons. Material: central memory CD4+ T cells from blood. Receptor source: a young woman in good health.

This clone was found many times. The chain carries TRBV7-9 and TRBJ2-7; D might be TRBD1 or TRBD2, each matching 7 bases. Trimming shortened V by 10 bases and J by 3 bases, and 13 bases separated the two germline ends. CDR3 length: 12 residues. In germline, CDR1 is SEHNR, CDR2 FQNEAQ (reference sequence). CDR3 nucleotide sequence: TGTGCCATCAGGGGGGGTATCTACGAGCAGTACTTC. As protein: CAIRGGIYEQYF.

The chain couples TRBV7-2 to TRBJ1-3, with D possibly TRBD1 on 5 matching bases. This CDR3 is built from 15 residues. V was shortened by 1 base and J by 4 bases, with 11 bases between the two germline ends. The germline V gene encodes CDR1 SGHTA and CDR2 FQGNSA. CDR3 in amino acids: CASSLDSGFGNTIYF. Written as DNA, the CDR3 is TGTGCCAGCAGCTTAGATTCAGGGTTCGGAAACACCATATATTTT.

This clone was seen more than once but under ten times. The rearrangement joins TRBV23-1 to TRBJ1-2; D is uncertain. TRBV23-1 is assigned to the ORF class and has an uncertain function. Trimming removed 2 bases from V and 2 bases from J, with 15 bases in between. The CDR3 runs to 16 residues. The CDR3 spells CASSQGTSEANYGYTF. CDR3 in DNA: TGCGCCAGCAGTCAAGGCACGTCCGAGGCCAACTATGGCTACACCTTC.